One TCR beta chain is described in this entry. This sample stems from a study of ipilimumab plus nivolumab after autologous stem cell transplantation. Study at large: Median doses per patient: roughly five ipilimumab, under 10 nivolumab.

Starting 14 to 28 days after autologous transplant, ipilimumab 1 mg/kg was given. Patients received nivolumab 3 mg/kg at weeks 1, 4, 7, 10, then fortnightly to week 26. Germline lookup yields CDR1 SGHDT and CDR2 YYEEEE. V was pared by 6 bases and J by 0 bases, with 14 bases between. CDR3 length: 15 residues. TCRdb's copy holds only in-frame clones and misses some; the assay was immunoSEQ multiplex PCR. The data show more than 12,000 clones, around 79% seen once. The chain carries TRBV5-6 and TRBJ2-3; D not certain. Source: PBMCs, taken in a trial of ipilimumab plus nivolumab as post-transplant consolidation. The clonotype was recovered from a male donor with primary mediastinal lymphoma. CDR3 nucleotide sequence: TGTGCCAGCAAAGCCTCCGGTTTCAGCACAGATACGCAGTATTTT. Its protein is CASKASGFSTDTQYF.